This TCR beta chain stems from a study of shared clonotypes between healthy human individuals. Authors' data handling: ImmunoSEQ yielded junction-only sequences lacking quality scores, so filtering differed. Sequenced by immunoSEQ multiplex PCR; TCRdb stores in-frame clones only, minus some. V, J and clone size are those of that table, while D and trimming were read from the DNA. There are about 2.1 million clones in the sample; around 93% occur only once, and roughly 1.8% lies in the top ten. Per the germline V gene, CDR1 is SGDLS and CDR2 is YYNGEE. This CDR3 region has 14 residues. Deletions cut 3 bases from V and 6 bases from J, with 14 bases between. The naive CD8 population came from CD45RO-negative cells selected for CCR7, without terminally differentiated effector memory CD45RA+ cells.

This sequence originates from a man in his late teens or twenties in good health. Some clones in this sample may be carry-over from other donors' samples. The sample comprised naive CD8+ T cells from PBMCs. The genes are TRBV9 and TRBJ2-3; possible D gene TRBD2, 5 bases. The CDR3: CASSGLRDQDTQYF. In nucleotides, the CDR3 is TGTGCCAGCAGCGGTCTCCGGGATCAGGATACGCAGTATTTT. Full variable domain (missing parts from reference TRBV9 and TRBJ2-3): DSGVTQTPKHLITATGQRVTLRCSPRSGDLSVYWYQQSLDQGLQFLIQYYNGEERAKGNILERFSAQQFPDLHSELNLSSLELGDSALYFCASSGLRDQDTQYFGPGTRLTVL.